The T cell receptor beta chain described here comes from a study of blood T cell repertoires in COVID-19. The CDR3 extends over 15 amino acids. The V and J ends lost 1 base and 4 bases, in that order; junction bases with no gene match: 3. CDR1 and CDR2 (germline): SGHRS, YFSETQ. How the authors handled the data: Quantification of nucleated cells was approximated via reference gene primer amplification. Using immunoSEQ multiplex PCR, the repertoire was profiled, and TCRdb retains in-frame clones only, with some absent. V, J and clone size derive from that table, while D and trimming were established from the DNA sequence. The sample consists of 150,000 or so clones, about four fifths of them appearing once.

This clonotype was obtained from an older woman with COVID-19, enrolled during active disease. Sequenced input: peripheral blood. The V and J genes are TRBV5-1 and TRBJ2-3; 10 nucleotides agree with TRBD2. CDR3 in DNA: TGCGCCAGCAGCTTGTCTAGCGGGGGTTCAGATACGCAGTATTTT. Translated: CASSLSSGGSDTQYF.